This T cell receptor (beta chain) was profiled in a study of control samples from healthy donors and cancer patients. The data were produced by immunoSEQ multiplex PCR, yet TCRdb's version contains in-frame clones alone and is incomplete. This sample carries around 120,000 clones, 70% to 90% of them seen once, and the ten largest clones take 2.9%. The V gene end was trimmed by 0 bases and the J gene end by 9 bases; junction bases not matched to a gene: 8. The CDR3 totals 15 residues. Germline-derived CDR1 and CDR2 are SGHTA and FQGNSA. The source of this sequence is a man aged 55 to 70 in good health. The gene calls are TRBV7-2 and TRBJ2-1, with TRBD2 matching 7 bases. The sequenced sample was blood. Here the CDR3 reads CASSLAIRGEGEQFF. For the CDR3, the DNA is TGTGCCAGCAGCTTAGCCATCCGGGGGGAGGGTGAGCAGTTCTTC. Full variable domain (outside the CDR3, taken from reference TRBV7-2 and TRBJ2-1): GAGVSQSPSNKVTEKGKDVELRCDPISGHTALYWYRQSLGQGLEFLIYFQGNSAPDKSGLPSDRFSAERTGGSVSTLTIQRTQQEDSAVYLCASSLAIRGEGEQFFGPGTRLTVL.